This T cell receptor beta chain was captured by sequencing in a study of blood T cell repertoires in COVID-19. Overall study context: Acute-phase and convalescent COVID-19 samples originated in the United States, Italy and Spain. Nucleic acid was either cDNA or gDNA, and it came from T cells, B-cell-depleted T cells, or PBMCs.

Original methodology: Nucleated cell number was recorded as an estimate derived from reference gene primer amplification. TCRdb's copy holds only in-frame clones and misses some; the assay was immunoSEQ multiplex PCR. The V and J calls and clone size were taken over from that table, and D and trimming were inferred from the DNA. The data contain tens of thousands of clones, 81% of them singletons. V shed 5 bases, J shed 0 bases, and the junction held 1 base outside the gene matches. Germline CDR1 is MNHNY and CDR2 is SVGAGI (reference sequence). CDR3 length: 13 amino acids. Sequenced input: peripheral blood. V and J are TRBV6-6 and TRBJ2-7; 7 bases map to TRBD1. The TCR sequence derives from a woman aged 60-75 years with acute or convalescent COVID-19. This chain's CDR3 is CASSGDSSYEQYF. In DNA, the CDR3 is TGTGCCAGCAGTGGGGACAGCTCCTACGAGCAGTACTTC.